This TCR beta chain is from a study of PD-L1 blockade in urothelial cancer. The assay was immunoSEQ multiplex PCR, and TCRdb's table has in-frame clones only and misses some. Of 30,000 to 40,000 clones listed, about 93% are singletons. This clone turned up a few times. The V end was cut by 1 base, the J end by 5 bases, with 11 bases between. Germline V gives CDR1 MNHNS, CDR2 SASEGT. The CDR3 has 15 amino acids. Source: PBMCs, taken around atezolizumab (anti-PD-L1) treatment. This sequence joins TRBV6-1 and TRBJ2-2, with D perhaps TRBD2 (5 bases). The TCR was taken from a man aged 70 or older with urothelial cancer. The CDR3 reads CASSEGPGETGELFF. DNA for the CDR3: TGTGCCAGCAGTGAAGGTCCCGGGGAGACCGGGGAGCTGTTTTTT.